Detailed here is one TCR beta chain. The antigen remains unidentified. Looked up from germline, CDR1 is MGHRA and CDR2 is YSYEKL. Trimming removed 6 bases at V and 5 bases at J, with 13 bases between. The CDR3 is 13 residues long. These data belong to a study of cytomegalovirus exposure and HLA in healthy donors. Study results and limitations: CMV serostatus was the only immune exposure information that was available.

PCR involved 60 Vbeta and 13 Jbeta primers. Only in-frame clones appear in the TCRdb table, and some are missing; sequencing was by immunoSEQ multiplex PCR. Its listing shows under 200,000 clones. The rearrangement joins TRBV4-1 to TRBJ1-2; TRBD1 is a possible D gene (6 bases). The sequenced sample was PBMCs. This sequence was found in a man younger than 40 in good health and CMV-seronegative. CDR3 region: CASRGAAVYGYTF. As DNA, the CDR3 is TGCGCCAGCAGGGGGGCTGCAGTTTATGGCTACACCTTC.